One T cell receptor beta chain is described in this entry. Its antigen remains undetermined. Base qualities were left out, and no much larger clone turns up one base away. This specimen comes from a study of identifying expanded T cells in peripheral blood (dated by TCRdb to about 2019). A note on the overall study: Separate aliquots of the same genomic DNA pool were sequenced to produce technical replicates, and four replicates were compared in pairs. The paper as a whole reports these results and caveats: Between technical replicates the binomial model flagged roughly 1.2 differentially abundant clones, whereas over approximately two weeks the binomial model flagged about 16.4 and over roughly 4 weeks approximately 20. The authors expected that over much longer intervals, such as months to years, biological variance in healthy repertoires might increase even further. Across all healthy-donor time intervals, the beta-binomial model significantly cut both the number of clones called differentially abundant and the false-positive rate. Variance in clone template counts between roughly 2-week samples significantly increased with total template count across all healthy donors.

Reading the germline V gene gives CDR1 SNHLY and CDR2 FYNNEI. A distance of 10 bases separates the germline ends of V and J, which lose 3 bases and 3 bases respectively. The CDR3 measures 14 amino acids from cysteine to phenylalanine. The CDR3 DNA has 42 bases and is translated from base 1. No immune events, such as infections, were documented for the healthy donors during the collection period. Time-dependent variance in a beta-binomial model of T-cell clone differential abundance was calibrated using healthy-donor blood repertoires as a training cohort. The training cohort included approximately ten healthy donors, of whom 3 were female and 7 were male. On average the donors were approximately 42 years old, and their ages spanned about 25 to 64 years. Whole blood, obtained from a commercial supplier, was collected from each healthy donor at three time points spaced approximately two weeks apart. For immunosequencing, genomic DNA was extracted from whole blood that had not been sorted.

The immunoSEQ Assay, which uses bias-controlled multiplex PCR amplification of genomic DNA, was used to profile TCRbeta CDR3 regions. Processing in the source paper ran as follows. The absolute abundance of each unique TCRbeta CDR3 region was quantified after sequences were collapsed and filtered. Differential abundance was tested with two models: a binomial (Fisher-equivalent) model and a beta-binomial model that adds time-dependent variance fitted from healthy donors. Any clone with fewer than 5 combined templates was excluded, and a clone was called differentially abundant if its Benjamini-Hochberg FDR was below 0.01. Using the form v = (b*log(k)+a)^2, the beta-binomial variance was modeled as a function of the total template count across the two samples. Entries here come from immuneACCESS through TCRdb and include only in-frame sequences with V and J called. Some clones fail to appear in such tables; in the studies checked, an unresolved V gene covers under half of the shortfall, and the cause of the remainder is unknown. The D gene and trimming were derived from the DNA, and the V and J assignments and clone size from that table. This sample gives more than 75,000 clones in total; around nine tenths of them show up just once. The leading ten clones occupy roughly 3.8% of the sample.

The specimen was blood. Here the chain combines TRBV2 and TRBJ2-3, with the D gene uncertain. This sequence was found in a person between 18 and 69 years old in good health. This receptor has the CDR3 CASSERLWTDTQYF. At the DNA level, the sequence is TGTGCCAGCAGTGAGAGACTCTGGACAGATACGCAGTATTTT.